Listed below are T cell receptor beta chains from one sample, sequenced in a study of identical twins. TCRdb processed the 5' RACE reads anew with MiXCR; each CDR3 protein has one entry. The data contain some 1,600,000 distinct CDR3 sequences, less than 35% of them singletons. What was sequenced was cord blood. These receptor sequences come from a newborn girl in good health. CDR3s include the opening cysteine and the closing phenylalanine or tryptophan. Each record gives: V gene, D gene, clone size, J gene, CDR3 protein, CDR3 DNA. A D gene is named only where the DNA matches it firmly. For some rows the clone size is stated as once, few or many, or as a class when expanded; others skip it.

TRBV27	.	few	TRBJ2-1	CASSSRPPRVEQFF	TGTGCCAGCAGTAGCCGCCCTCCTAGGGTCGAGCAGTTCTTC
TRBV7-8	.	.	TRBJ2-5	CASSPLLGDNEQYF	TGTGCCAGCAGCCCCCTATTAGGGGACAATGAGCAGTACTTC
TRBV5-1	TRBD1	few	TRBJ2-7	CASSLEAGGDEQYF	TGCGCCAGCAGCTTGGAGGCAGGGGGCGACGAGCAGTACTTC
TRBV5-1	TRBD2	few	TRBJ2-5	CASSSRTRPYNEQYF	TGCGCCAGCAGCTCAAGGACTAGGCCCTACAATGAGCAGTACTTC
TRBV6-5	.	many	TRBJ2-1	CATQRSRTSNEQFF	TGTGCCACTCAGCGGTCCAGGACTTCCAATGAGCAGTTCTTC
TRBV29-1	.	few	TRBJ2-7	CSVELTGLSYEQYF	TGCAGCGTTGAACTGACAGGCCTCTCCTACGAGCAGTACTTC
TRBV28	.	few	TRBJ2-2	CASTRGGASGELFF	TGTGCCAGCACTAGGGGAGGCGCAAGCGGGGAGCTGTTTTTT
TRBV4-2	TRBD2	.	TRBJ2-3	CASSPVAGGGTDTQYF	TGTGCCAGCAGCCCAGTAGCGGGAGGGGGCACAGATACGCAGTATTTT
TRBV6-1	TRBD1	.	TRBJ2-3	CASSATGTGLTDTQYF	TGTGCCAGCAGTGCCACCGGGACAGGGTTGACAGATACGCAGTATTTT
TRBV28	.	few	TRBJ2-3	CASSSRGGGDTQYF	TGTGCCAGCAGTTCTAGAGGGGGGGGTGATACGCAGTATTTT
TRBV9	.	.	TRBJ2-7	CASSARTGNNEQYF	TGTGCCAGCAGCGCCCGGACTGGAAACAATGAGCAGTACTTC
TRBV20-1	TRBD2	.	TRBJ2-1	CSAGSGAYNEQFF	TGCAGTGCTGGAAGCGGGGCCTACAATGAGCAGTTCTTC
TRBV2	TRBD1	.	TRBJ1-1	CASSPADRELTEAFF	TGTGCCAGCAGTCCAGCGGACAGGGAGCTAACTGAAGCTTTCTTT
TRBV5-1	TRBD1	.	TRBJ1-2	CASSNPTGKDYGDTF	TGCGCCAGCAGCAATCCGACAGGGAAGGACTATGGCGACACCTTC
TRBV30	TRBD2	few	TRBJ2-3	CAWKWGGSTDTQYF	TGTGCCTGGAAGTGGGGGGGTAGCACAGATACGCAGTATTTT
TRBV24-1	.	few	TRBJ2-2	CATSDSTGELFF	TGTGCCACCAGTGATAGTACCGGGGAGCTGTTTTTT